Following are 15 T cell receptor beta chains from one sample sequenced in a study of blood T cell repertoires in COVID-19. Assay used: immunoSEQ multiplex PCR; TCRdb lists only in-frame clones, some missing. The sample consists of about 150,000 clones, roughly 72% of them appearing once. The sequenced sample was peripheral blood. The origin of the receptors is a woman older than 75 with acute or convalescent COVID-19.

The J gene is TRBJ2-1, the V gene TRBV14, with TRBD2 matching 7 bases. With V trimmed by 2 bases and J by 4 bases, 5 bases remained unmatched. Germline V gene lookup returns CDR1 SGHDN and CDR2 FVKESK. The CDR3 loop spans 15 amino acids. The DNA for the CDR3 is TGTGCCAGCAGCCAAAGCGGGATCCAATACAATGAGCAGTTCTTC. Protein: CASSQSGIQYNEQFF.

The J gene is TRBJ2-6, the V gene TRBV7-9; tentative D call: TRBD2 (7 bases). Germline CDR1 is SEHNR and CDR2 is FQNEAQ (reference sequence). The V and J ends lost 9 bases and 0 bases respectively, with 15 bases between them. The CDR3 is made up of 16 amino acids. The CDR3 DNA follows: TGTGCCAGTCCTGGGGGGGCCCCCTCTGGGGCCAACGTCCTGACTTTC. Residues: CASPGGAPSGANVLTF.

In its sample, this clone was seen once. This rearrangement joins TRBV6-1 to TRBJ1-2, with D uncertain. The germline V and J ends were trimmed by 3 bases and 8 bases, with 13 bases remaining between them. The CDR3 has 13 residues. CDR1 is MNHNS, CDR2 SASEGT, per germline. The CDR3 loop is CASSERANLGYTF. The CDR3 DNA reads TGTGCCAGCAGTGAGCGGGCCAACTTAGGCTACACCTTC.

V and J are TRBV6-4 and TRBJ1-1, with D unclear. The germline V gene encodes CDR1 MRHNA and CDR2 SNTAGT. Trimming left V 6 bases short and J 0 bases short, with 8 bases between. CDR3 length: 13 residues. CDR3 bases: TGTGCCAGCAGCATTTTCCTGAACACTGAAGCTTTCTTT. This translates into CASSIFLNTEAFF.

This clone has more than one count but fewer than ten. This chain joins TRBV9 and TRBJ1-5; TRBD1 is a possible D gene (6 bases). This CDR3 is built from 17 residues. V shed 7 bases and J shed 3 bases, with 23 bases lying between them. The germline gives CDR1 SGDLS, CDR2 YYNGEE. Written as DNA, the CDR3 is TGTGCCAGCTCCCCAGAGGGGGGGGAATATGACAATCAGCCCCAGCATTTT. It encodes CASSPEGGEYDNQPQHF.

The DNA of the CDR3 is TGTGCCAGCAGCTTAGGACTGGACAGCAACTATGGCTACACCTTC. It translates to CASSLGLDSNYGYTF. This chain links TRBV7-2 with TRBJ1-2, with a possible D match to TRBD1 (6 bases). Trimming shortened V by 1 base and J by 2 bases, and 11 bases separated the two germline ends. Germline V gene lookup returns CDR1 SGHTA and CDR2 FQGNSA. This CDR3 comprises 15 residues.

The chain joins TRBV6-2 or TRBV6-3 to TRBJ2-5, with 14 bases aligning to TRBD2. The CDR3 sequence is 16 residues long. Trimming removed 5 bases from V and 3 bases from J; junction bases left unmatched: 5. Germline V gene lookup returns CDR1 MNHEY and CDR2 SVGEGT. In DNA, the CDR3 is TGTGCCAGCAGTCGCCCGGGACTAGCGGGGGAAGAGACCCAGTACTTC. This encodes CASSRPGLAGEETQYF.

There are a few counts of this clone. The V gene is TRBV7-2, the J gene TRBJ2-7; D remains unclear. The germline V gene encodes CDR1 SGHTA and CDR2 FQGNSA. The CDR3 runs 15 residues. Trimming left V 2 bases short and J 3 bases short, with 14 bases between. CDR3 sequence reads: CASSLNPLTGYEQYF. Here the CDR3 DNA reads TGTGCCAGCAGCTTAAACCCGCTTACCGGCTACGAGCAGTACTTC.

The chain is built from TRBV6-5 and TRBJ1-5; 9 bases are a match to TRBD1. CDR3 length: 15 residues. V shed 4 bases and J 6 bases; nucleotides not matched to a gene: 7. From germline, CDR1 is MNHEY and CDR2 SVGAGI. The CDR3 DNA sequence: TGTGCCAGCAGTTCAACCGGGACAGGGCTTCAGCCCCAGCATTTT. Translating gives CASSSTGTGLQPQHF.

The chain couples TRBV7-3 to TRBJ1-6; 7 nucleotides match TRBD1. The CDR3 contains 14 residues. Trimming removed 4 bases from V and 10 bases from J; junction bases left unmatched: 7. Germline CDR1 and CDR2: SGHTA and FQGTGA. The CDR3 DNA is TGTGCCAGCAGCTCGACAGGGTTCGGCTCACCCCTCCACTTT. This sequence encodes CASSSTGFGSPLHF. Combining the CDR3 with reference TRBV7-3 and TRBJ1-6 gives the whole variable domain GAGVSQTPSNKVTEKGKYVELRCDPISGHTALYWYRQSLGQGPEFLIYFQGTGAADDSGLPNDRFFAVRPEGSVSTLKIQRTERGDSAVYLCASSSTGFGSPLHFGNGTRLTVT.

The DNA of the CDR3 is TGTGCCAGCACGAGCGGGAGGAATAAGTACTTC. This sequence encodes CASTSGRNKYF. This chain connects TRBV6-5 to TRBJ2-7, with 9 bases matching TRBD2. Germline CDR1 is MNHEY and CDR2 is SVGAGI. There are 11 residues in the CDR3. V dropped 7 bases and J dropped 11; count of bases not matched to a gene: 6.

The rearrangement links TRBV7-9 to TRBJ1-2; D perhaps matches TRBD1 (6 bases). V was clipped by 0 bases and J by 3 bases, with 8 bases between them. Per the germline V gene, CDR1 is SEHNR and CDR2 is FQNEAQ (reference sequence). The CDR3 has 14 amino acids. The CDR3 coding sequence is TGTGCCAGCAGCTTAGCCGGACAGCACTATGGCTACACCTTC. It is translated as CASSLAGQHYGYTF.

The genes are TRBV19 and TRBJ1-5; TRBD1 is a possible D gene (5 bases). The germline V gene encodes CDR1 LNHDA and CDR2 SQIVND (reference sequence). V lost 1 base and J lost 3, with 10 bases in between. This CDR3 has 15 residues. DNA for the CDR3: TGTGCCAGTAGTATAGTGACAGTTCTCAATCAGCCCCAGCATTTT. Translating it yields CASSIVTVLNQPQHF.

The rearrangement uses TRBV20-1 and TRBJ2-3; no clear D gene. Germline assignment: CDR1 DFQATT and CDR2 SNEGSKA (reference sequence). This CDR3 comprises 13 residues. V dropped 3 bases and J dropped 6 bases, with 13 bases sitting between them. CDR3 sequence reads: CSASGHPVDTQYF. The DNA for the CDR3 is TGCAGTGCTAGTGGGCACCCCGTGGATACGCAGTATTTT.

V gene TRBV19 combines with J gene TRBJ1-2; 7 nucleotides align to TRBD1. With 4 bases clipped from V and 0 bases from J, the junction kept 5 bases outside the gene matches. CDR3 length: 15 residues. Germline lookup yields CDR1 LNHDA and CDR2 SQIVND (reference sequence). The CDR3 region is CASSKLQGSNYGYTF. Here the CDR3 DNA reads TGTGCCAGTAGTAAATTACAGGGGTCTAACTATGGCTACACCTTC.